This passage covers 10 T cell receptor beta chains from one sample sequenced in a study of blood T cell repertoires in COVID-19. Measured with immunoSEQ multiplex PCR; TCRdb has only the in-frame clones, and not every one. The sample holds over 60,000 clones; roughly 82% are singletons and the top ten take roughly an eighth. Material for sequencing was peripheral blood. The receptor source for this set is a woman at least 80 years old with acute or convalescent COVID-19.

J is TRBJ1-4 and V is TRBV18; no firm D call. The CDR3 is 16 residues long. V lost 0 bases, J lost 8 bases, and 16 bases lay in between. From germline, CDR1 is KGHSH and CDR2 LQKENI. For the CDR3, the DNA is TGTGCCAGCTCACCACCCGATTCGGGAAGAGGGGAAAAACTGTTTTTT. Translating gives CASSPPDSGRGEKLFF.

This chain uses TRBV27 with TRBJ1-5, with TRBD1 matching 8 bases. The CDR3 has 17 residues. CDR1 and CDR2 (germline): MNHEY, SMNVEV (reference sequence). Losses at the gene ends were 4 bases for V and 7 bases for J; bases not matched to a gene: 15. The CDR3 nucleotides are TGTGCCAGCAGTTCAACCCGGGGGACAGGACTGGAACAGCCCCAGCATTTT. This encodes CASSSTRGTGLEQPQHF.

The chain couples TRBV6-5 to TRBJ2-1; 9 bases are shared with TRBD2. CDR1 is MNHEY, CDR2 SVGAGI, per germline. CDR3 length equals 15 residues. Trimming took 0 bases from V and 8 from J; bases not matched to a gene: 5. The CDR3: CASSYSSSGSYEQFF. Written as DNA, the CDR3 is TGTGCCAGCAGTTACTCGAGTAGCGGGAGCTATGAGCAGTTCTTC.

The V gene is TRBV6-1, the J gene TRBJ2-1; D ambiguous. V shed 0 bases and J shed 9 bases, with 9 bases lying between them. CDR3 length: 13 amino acids. CDR1 and CDR2 (germline): MNHNS, SASEGT. The CDR3 spells CASSEARQSEQFF. The CDR3 DNA is TGTGCCAGCAGTGAAGCGCGGCAGAGTGAGCAGTTCTTC.

The CDR3: CASSPHREGNQPQHF. Here the CDR3 DNA reads TGTGCCAGCAGCCCCCACAGGGAAGGCAATCAGCCCCAGCATTTT. The chain uses TRBV6-5 and TRBJ1-5, with D perhaps TRBD1 (6 bases). Germline lookup yields CDR1 MNHEY and CDR2 SVGAGI. The CDR3 loop spans 15 amino acids. The V end lost 6 bases, the J end lost 2 bases, and 14 bases lay between the germline ends.

The V gene is TRBV11-2, the J gene TRBJ2-7; TRBD2 matches 7 bases. The CDR3 covers 14 residues. CDR1 is SGHAT and CDR2 is FQNNGV in the germline V gene. V shed 5 bases, J shed 6 bases, and the junction held 10 bases outside the gene matches. The CDR3 DNA follows: TGTGCCAGCAGCGAGCGGAAGGGAGGGCCCGAGCAGTACTTC. Encoded protein: CASSERKGGPEQYF.

For the CDR3, the DNA is TGTGCCAGCAGTGAGGGGCAGGGCGGGAGGCCGTTCTTC. Translating it yields CASSEGQGGRPFF. The V and J genes are TRBV6-1 and TRBJ2-1; 8 bases align to TRBD2. V lost 3 bases to trimming and J lost 15 bases; unmatched junction nucleotides: 10. This CDR3 has 13 amino acids. Germline CDR1 reads MNHNS; CDR2 reads SASEGT.

V and J are TRBV10-3 and TRBJ2-1, with 7 bases fitting TRBD2. CDR1 is ENHRY and CDR2 is SYGVKD in the germline V gene. The CDR3 consists of 15 residues. V gave up 2 bases and J gave up 7 bases; unmatched junction bases: 8. The CDR3 nucleotides are TGTGCCATCAGTGAGGCAGGCTCTAGCGGTAATGAGCAGTTCTTC. Encoded protein: CAISEAGSSGNEQFF.

The chain combines TRBV7-9 with TRBJ1-1; 11 nucleotides align to TRBD1. CDR3 length: 17 amino acids. CDR1 is SEHNR, CDR2 FQNEAQ, per germline (reference sequence). V gave up 5 bases and J gave up 4 bases; unmatched junction bases: 12. The DNA of the CDR3 is TGTGCCAGCAGCCCTTGGACAGGGGGCGCTTCTAGCACTGAAGCTTTCTTT. Amino acid sequence: CASSPWTGGASSTEAFF.

V is TRBV11-2 and J is TRBJ2-1; TRBD2 is a possible D gene (7 bases). Germline V gives CDR1 SGHAT, CDR2 FQNNGV. The V and J ends lost 1 base and 0 bases respectively, with 10 bases between them. The CDR3 has 16 residues. The CDR3 sequence: CASSLVGGVSYNEQFF. Here the CDR3 DNA reads TGTGCCAGCAGCTTAGTAGGGGGGGTCTCCTACAATGAGCAGTTCTTC.